The 32 T cell receptor beta chains given below trace back to one sample, sequenced in a study of vaccination effects on CD4 cells after COVID-19. Sequencing in the ViraFEST assay came after antigen-specific CD4+ T cells had been expanded with viral peptide pools, which were used to stimulate PBMC. Following a 10-day culture, CD4+ T cells were purified. Negative nucleocapsid antibody tests before and after vaccination confirmed no previous SARS-CoV-2 infection. Libraries were prepared by immunoSEQ multiplex PCR; TCRdb keeps only in-frame clonotypes and omits some of them. This sample yields roughly 42,000 clones, of which around three quarters are seen a single time; about 3% belongs to the top ten. These receptors have no known antigen. This specimen was CD4+ T cells from PBMCs cultured with HCoV-NL63 spike peptides, taken before COVID-19 vaccination. These receptors were obtained from a human donor who received a COVID-19 vaccine.

The chain employs TRBV6-5 and TRBJ2-7; the D is unclear. The CDR3 loop spans 12 amino acids. The V gene lost 4 bases and the J gene lost 7 bases, with 11 bases spanning the gap. CDR1 is MNHEY and CDR2 is SVGAGI in the germline V gene. As DNA, the CDR3 is TGTGCCAGCAGTTTGGGTACCCGGGAGCAGTACGTC. Amino acids: CASSLGTREQYV.

V usage is TRBV24-1 and J usage is TRBJ2-5, with TRBD1 matching over 8 bases. The ends lost 2 bases at V and 5 bases at J; junction bases unmatched: 6. CDR1 KGHDR and CDR2 SFDVKD come from the germline V gene. The CDR3 is made up of 15 amino acids. CDR3: CATSDSSGGGETQYF. DNA of the CDR3: TGTGCCACCAGTGATTCATCAGGGGGCGGGGAGACCCAGTACTTC.

The chain carries TRBV7-2 and TRBJ2-4; unclear D gene. The CDR3 covers 19 residues. Trimming removed 5 bases at V and 0 bases at J, with 23 bases between. Germline values: CDR1 SGHTA, CDR2 FQGNSA. DNA of the CDR3: TGTGCCAGCAGCCCTGGGGTTGGCGCCAAAATTATAGCCAAAAACATTCAGTACTTC. This sequence encodes CASSPGVGAKIIAKNIQYF.

This clone came up a few times. The V and J genes are TRBV25-1 and TRBJ2-5, with D possibly matching TRBD2 (6 bases). Trimming cost V 5 bases and J 10 bases, with 20 bases left between them. Germline CDR1 MGHDK, CDR2 SYGVNS. The CDR3 runs to 14 residues. The CDR3 nucleotides read TGTGCCAGCAGTCGCCGGGACTCCCGGGGGAACCAGTACTTC. Amino acid sequence: CASSRRDSRGNQYF.

The chain combines TRBV9 with TRBJ2-5; D not resolved. Germline V lookup: CDR1 SGDLS, CDR2 YYNGEE. The CDR3 loop spans 13 amino acids. Trimming took off 7 bases at V and 3 bases at J, with 13 bases between the two ends. CDR3 nucleotide sequence: TGTGCCAGCGGTCCTGCACAGAAAGAGACCCAGTACTTC. Amino acids: CASGPAQKETQYF.

The chain joins TRBV18 to TRBJ2-3, with 7 bases fitting TRBD2. The CDR3 extends over 16 amino acids. The germline V gene encodes CDR1 KGHSH and CDR2 LQKENI. V dropped 6 bases and J dropped 2; count of bases not matched to a gene: 11. CDR3 amino acids: CASSGLERLLTDTQYF. CDR3 coding DNA: TGTGCCAGCTCCGGACTAGAGCGGCTCCTCACAGATACGCAGTATTTT.

The chain joins TRBV6-5 to TRBJ1-2; 8 bases agree with TRBD1. V dropped 7 bases and J dropped 9; count of bases not matched to a gene: 7. The CDR3 consists of 12 residues. Germline assignment: CDR1 MNHEY and CDR2 SVGAGI. CDR3 loop: CASNPGQGSYTF. Here the CDR3 DNA reads TGTGCCAGCAACCCAGGACAGGGTAGCTACACCTTC.

As for this clone: Compared with germline, one end of the junction differs, possibly owing to a read error. The chain has TRBV5-4 and TRBJ1-1; tentative D call: TRBD1 (6 bases). Germline CDR1 is SGHNT and CDR2 is YYREEE (reference sequence). The length of the CDR3 is 14 residues. Here the CDR3 DNA reads TGTGCCAGCAGGTTGGACAGCTGGAACACTGAAGCTTTCTTT. Residues: CASRLDSWNTEAFF.

The chain joins TRBV3-1 (or the pseudogene TRBV3-2) to TRBJ1-4, with D possibly matching TRBD1 (5 bases). Between the trimmed V and J ends, which lost 1 base and 3 bases, there was a span of 12 bases. The CDR3 length is 16 residues. Per germline, CDR1 LGHDT and CDR2 YNNKEL (reference sequence). The CDR3 loop is CASSQGEAGSNEKLFF. CDR3 nucleotide sequence: TGTGCCAGCAGCCAAGGAGAGGCAGGGTCTAATGAAAAACTGTTTTTT.

This chain joins TRBV9 and TRBJ1-3, with 7 nucleotides matching TRBD1. Germline-derived CDR1 and CDR2 are SGDLS and YYNGEE. This CDR3 is built from 13 residues. Trimming took 4 bases from V and 4 from J; bases not matched to a gene: 2. The CDR3 reads CASSPGQGNTIYF. The CDR3 DNA reads TGTGCCAGCAGCCCGGGACAGGGAAACACCATATATTTT.

The chain joins TRBV28 to TRBJ2-5; 9 positions match TRBD2. In germline, CDR1 is MDHEN, CDR2 SYDVKM. CDR3 length: 16 amino acids. J lost 3 bases, V lost 6 bases, and 11 bases had no gene match. In DNA form, the CDR3 reads TGTGCCAGCAGCCGAGATTGGGGCGGGGGGGAAGAGACCCAGTACTTC. This sequence encodes CASSRDWGGGEETQYF.

The chain has TRBV10-3 and TRBJ2-7; 9 bases fit TRBD1. The V segment lost 3 bases and the J segment 3 bases; nucleotides outside the gene matches: 3. The CDR3 sequence is 14 residues long. CDR1 is ENHRY, CDR2 SYGVKD, per germline. In DNA form, the CDR3 reads TGTGCCATCAGTGATGGGACAGGGCTCTACGAGCAGTACGTC. It translates to CAISDGTGLYEQYV.

This chain connects TRBV5-1 to TRBJ1-4, with TRBD1 matching over 7 bases. The CDR3 is 16 residues long. J was trimmed by 2 bases and V by 2 bases; bases with no gene match: 6. In germline, CDR1 is SGHRS, CDR2 YFSETQ. CDR3 sequence reads: CASSFTTGNTNEKLFF. The CDR3 bases are TGCGCCAGCAGCTTTACGACAGGGAATACTAATGAAAAACTGTTTTTT.

The chain uses TRBV24-1 and TRBJ1-1; no definite D call. Germline lookup yields CDR1 KGHDR and CDR2 SFDVKD. The V and J ends lost 3 bases and 1 base respectively, with 2 bases between them. The length of the CDR3 is 12 residues. This CDR3 reads CATSDTNTEAFF. The CDR3 DNA follows: TGTGCCACCAGTGATACGAACACTGAAGCTTTCTTT.

The V and J genes are TRBV7-3 and TRBJ1-6, with D uncertain. Trimming stripped 6 bases from V and 8 bases from J, with 14 bases between. Germline loops: CDR1 SGHTA, CDR2 FQGTGA. This CDR3 is 14 amino acids long. Here the CDR3 reads CASSRARGDSPLHF. The DNA of the CDR3 is TGTGCCAGCAGTCGTGCCCGGGGTGATTCACCCCTCCACTTT.

The V and J genes are TRBV19 and TRBJ1-4, with a possible D match to TRBD1 (5 bases). Germline V lookup: CDR1 LNHDA, CDR2 SQIVND (reference sequence). The CDR3 runs 15 residues. V gave up 5 bases and J gave up 0 bases, with 10 bases separating them. The CDR3 sequence is CASSGASATNEKLFF. In DNA form, the CDR3 reads TGTGCCAGTAGTGGGGCAAGCGCAACTAATGAAAAACTGTTTTTT.

The V call is TRBV5-4, the J call TRBJ2-3; no definite D call. Trimming removed 5 bases at V and 6 bases at J, with 10 bases between. Germline V CDR1 and CDR2: SGHNT, YYREEE (reference sequence). The CDR3 runs 12 residues. CDR3 residues: CASSFDGDTQYF. Written as DNA, the CDR3 is TGTGCCAGCAGTTTCGACGGGGATACGCAGTATTTT.

The chain joins TRBV19 to TRBJ2-3, with a weak D call TRBD2 (6 bases). V was shortened by 6 bases and J by 4 bases, with 11 bases between the two germline ends. This CDR3 is 13 amino acids long. The germline V gene encodes CDR1 LNHDA and CDR2 SQIVND (reference sequence). CDR3: CASRRETPDTQYF. The CDR3, as DNA: TGTGCCAGTAGACGGGAGACTCCAGATACGCAGTATTTT.

The chain combines TRBV30 with TRBJ1-5; a weak D match, TRBD1 (5 bases). The CDR3 consists of 14 residues. In germline, CDR1 is GTSNPN, CDR2 SVGIG (reference sequence). Trimming removed 5 bases from V and 2 bases from J, with 13 bases in between. The CDR3 here is CAWSGPAGNQPQHF. CDR3 in DNA: TGTGCCTGGTCGGGGCCAGCGGGCAATCAGCCCCAGCATTTT. The full variable domain, completed using reference TRBV30 and TRBJ1-5, is SQTIHQWPATLVQPVGSPLSLECTVEGTSNPNLYWYRQAAGRGLQLLFYSVGIGQISSEVPQNLSASRPQDRQFILSSKKLLLSDSGFYLCAWSGPAGNQPQHFGDGTRLSIL.

V usage is TRBV11-1 and J usage is TRBJ1-1, with D perhaps TRBD1 (6 bases). The CDR3 has 13 residues. V was shortened by 4 bases and J by 1 base, with 7 bases between the two germline ends. Germline assignment: CDR1 SGHAT and CDR2 FQDESV (reference sequence). The CDR3 DNA follows: TGTGCCAGCAGCTGGACAGAGAACACTGAAGCTTTCTTT. Translating gives CASSWTENTEAFF.

This clone was observed a few times. CDR3 sequence: CASSPAGGGVGQPQHF. CDR3 DNA: TGTGCCAGCAGCCCGGCAGGGGGCGGCGTGGGTCAGCCCCAGCATTTT. The J gene is TRBJ1-5, the V gene TRBV3-1 (or the pseudogene TRBV3-2); 8 bases are a match to TRBD1. CDR1 and CDR2 from the germline V gene are LGHDT and YNNKEL (reference sequence). J gave up 6 bases and V 4 bases, and 11 bases lay outside the gene matches. This CDR3 has 16 amino acids.

The chain carries TRBV24-1 and TRBJ1-6; D gene uncertain. This CDR3 comprises 13 residues. Germline CDR1 is KGHDR and CDR2 is SFDVKD. Trimming stripped 6 bases from V and 7 bases from J, with 9 bases between. DNA for the CDR3: TGTGCCACCAGTTTGGGCGGAAATTCACCCCTCCACTTT. Translation: CATSLGGNSPLHF.

This chain connects TRBV6-5 to TRBJ2-2, with D unresolved. This CDR3 comprises 14 residues. Germline lookup yields CDR1 MNHEY and CDR2 SVGAGI. Trimming shortened V by 5 bases and J by 4 bases, and 11 bases separated the two germline ends. Here the CDR3 DNA reads TGTGCCAGCAGTCCGCCCGGCTTCACCGGGGAGCTGTTTTTT. It is translated as CASSPPGFTGELFF.

The chain links TRBV4-1 to TRBJ1-4; 8 bases agree with TRBD1. CDR1 and CDR2 (germline): MGHRA, YSYEKL. V trimming: 3 bases; J trimming: 12 bases; junction bases outside the gene matches: 3. The CDR3 totals 12 residues. CDR3 in amino acids: CASSQDRVELFF. In DNA, the CDR3 is TGCGCCAGCAGCCAGGACAGGGTGGAACTGTTTTTT.

V and J are TRBV7-3 and TRBJ1-2; no reliable D call. Germline assignment: CDR1 SGHTA and CDR2 FQGTGA. V dropped 5 bases and J dropped 8 bases, with 9 bases sitting between them. The CDR3 runs to 11 residues. The CDR3 nucleotides read TGTGCCAGCAGCCTACGAGGCGGCTACACCTTC. It is translated as CASSLRGGYTF.

The V gene is TRBV3-1 (or the pseudogene TRBV3-2), the J gene TRBJ1-4, with unresolved D. The CDR3 spans 13 residues. Trimming pared 1 base from V and 7 bases from J, leaving 7 bases between. Germline V lookup: CDR1 LGHDT, CDR2 YNNKEL (reference sequence). This CDR3 is CASSQGGGEKLFF. CDR3 nucleotides: TGTGCCAGCAGCCAAGGGGGTGGTGAAAAACTGTTTTTT.

The rearrangement uses TRBV5-1 and TRBJ1-1, with unresolved D. Germline V gives CDR1 SGHRS, CDR2 YFSETQ. V lost 4 bases and J lost 1, with 8 bases in between. The CDR3 spans 13 residues. DNA for the CDR3: TGCGCCAGCAGCCGGACGAGGAACACTGAAGCTTTCTTT. Translation: CASSRTRNTEAFF.

The V call is TRBV10-3, the J call TRBJ2-1; TRBD1 matches at 10 bases. J lost 4 bases, V lost 4 bases, and 1 base had no gene match. The CDR3 is 14 amino acids. The V gene's germline CDR1 is ENHRY and CDR2 SYGVKD. CDR3 bases: TGTGCCATCAGTGGGGGACAGGGGTACAATGAGCAGTTCTTC. Residues: CAISGGQGYNEQFF.

The gene calls are TRBV6-5 and TRBJ1-5, with D unresolved. The CDR3 is made up of 11 amino acids. The V end lost 6 bases, the J end lost 7 bases, and 7 bases lay between the germline ends. Germline CDR1 and CDR2: MNHEY and SVGAGI. The CDR3 nucleotides are TGTGCCAGCAGAGGTAACCAGCCCCAGCATTTT. Translation gives CASRGNQPQHF.

CDR3: CASSYVAVDTQYF. The CDR3 region has the DNA TGTGCCAGCAGTTACGTGGCGGTGGATACGCAGTATTTT. J is TRBJ2-3 and V is TRBV6-2 or TRBV6-3; D is uncertain. The CDR3 contains 13 residues. CDR1 is MNHEY and CDR2 is SVGEGT in the germline V gene. V lost 2 bases to trimming and J lost 6 bases, with 9 bases between them.

The DNA of the CDR3 is TGTGCCAGCAGCTTATTTACCTCCCGGGGCTATGGCTACACCTTC. The encoded protein is CASSLFTSRGYGYTF. The chain recombines TRBV7-9 with TRBJ1-2; D is undetermined. This CDR3 region has 15 residues. The germline V gene has CDR1 SEHNR and CDR2 FQNEAQ (reference sequence). Trimming left V 2 bases short and J 4 bases short, with 14 bases between.

This clone has only one observation. This chain links TRBV23-1 with TRBJ2-7; TRBD1 matches 9 bases. TRBV23-1 is assigned to the ORF class and has an uncertain function. With 0 bases clipped from V and 2 bases from J, the junction kept 5 bases outside the gene matches. The CDR3 totals 16 residues. The CDR3 spells CASSQSGTGIPYEQYV. For the CDR3, the DNA is TGCGCCAGCAGTCAATCAGGGACAGGGATTCCCTACGAGCAGTACGTC.